Each of the 22 T cell receptor beta chains below was sequenced from the same sample in a study of metastatic and nonmetastatic thyroid tumors. Treatment of any kind had been given to no patient before thyroid surgery. Via MiXCR, TCRdb re-called the PCR reads. The sample holds over 10,000 clones, about 31% seen once. Sequences were obtained from tumor tissue. The receptors come from a female donor with papillary thyroid cancer or a benign thyroid nodule (not recorded which). Some clones in this sample may be carry-over from other donors' samples.

There are a few counts of this clone. This chain links TRBV6-1 with TRBJ1-1, with D possibly TRBD1 on 5 matching bases. CDR1 and CDR2 (germline): MNHNS, SASEGT. V was shortened by 5 bases and J by 7 bases, with 20 bases between the two germline ends. This CDR3 region has 15 residues. The chain's CDR3 is CASSSPPGGAGEAFF. Written as DNA, the CDR3 is TGTGCCAGCAGTTCCCCCCCAGGCGGGGCGGGTGAAGCTTTCTTT.

This clone has a count of ten or more. Written as DNA, the CDR3 is TGTGCCAGCAGCGCCGGGGCGGAAGGGACCCAGTACTTC. This sequence encodes CASSAGAEGTQYF. The J gene is TRBJ2-5, the V gene TRBV9; D possibly matches TRBD1 or TRBD2 (5 bases each). There are 13 residues in the CDR3. The V gene's germline CDR1 is SGDLS and CDR2 YYNGEE. V shed 3 bases and J shed 7 bases, with 13 bases lying between them.

The V and J genes are TRBV2 and TRBJ1-4; D uncertain. The CDR3 contains 15 residues. CDR1 is SNHLY and CDR2 is FYNNEI in the germline V gene. The V gene lost 3 bases and the J gene lost 7 bases, with 15 bases spanning the gap. The CDR3 here is CASSEDLTRGEKLFF. CDR3 DNA: TGTGCCAGCAGTGAGGATTTGACTCGGGGTGAAAAACTGTTTTTT.

Turning to this clone: At one end the junction does not follow the germline gene, possibly because of a read error. V is TRBV9 and J is TRBJ2-3; TRBD2 agrees at 9 bases. The CDR3 length is 17 residues. Germline V gives CDR1 SGDLS, CDR2 YYNGEE. In nucleotides, the CDR3 is TGCGCCATCAGCCCATACTATAGCGGGAGTATCACAGATACGCAGTATTTT. Translated, it gives CAISPYYSGSITDTQYF.

The rearrangement joins TRBV5-8 to TRBJ2-7, with unresolved D. V lost 5 bases and J lost 6, with 12 bases in between. The CDR3 is 12 amino acids. Germline V gives CDR1 SGHTS, CDR2 YDEGEE. CDR3: CASRFSVSEQYV. CDR3 sequence (DNA): TGTGCCAGCAGGTTTTCAGTATCCGAGCAGTACGTC.

This clone has just a few counts. This chain uses TRBV2 with TRBJ2-7; D gene unclear. The V gene's germline CDR1 is SNHLY and CDR2 FYNNEI. Trimming shortened V by 3 bases and J by 6 bases, and 12 bases separated the two germline ends. The CDR3 has 13 amino acids. The DNA of the CDR3 is TGTGCCAGCAGTGATTCCGTGGTCGGCGAGCAGTACTTC. This gives the protein CASSDSVVGEQYF.

In its sample, this clone is medium-sized. The V and J genes are TRBV9 and TRBJ2-3; the match to TRBD2 covers 11 bases. The CDR3 is 17 amino acids. CDR1 SGDLS and CDR2 YYNGEE come from the germline V gene. The ends lost 4 bases at V and 2 bases at J; junction bases unmatched: 9. CDR3 in DNA: TGTGCCAGCAGCCCACGAGGGACTAGCGGTCCCACAGATACGCAGTATTTT. Encoded protein: CASSPRGTSGPTDTQYF.

Note on this clone: Germline is not matched at one junction end, which may reflect a read error. The chain uses TRBV3-1 and TRBJ2-5, with no clear D. Germline V gene sequence: CDR1 LGHDT, CDR2 YNNKEL (reference sequence). The CDR3 runs 13 residues. The CDR3 DNA is TGTGCCAGCATCCAAGATGATACGGAGACCCAGTACTTC. Translation gives CASIQDDTETQYF.

This clone has a handful of counts. V gene TRBV2 combines with J gene TRBJ1-2; 11 bases align to TRBD1. V gave up 6 bases and J gave up 4 bases; unmatched junction bases: 4. This CDR3 is built from 14 residues. The germline V gene encodes CDR1 SNHLY and CDR2 FYNNEI. Here the CDR3 reads CASRGTGGAYGYTF. The CDR3 DNA is TGTGCCAGCAGGGGGACAGGGGGGGCCTATGGCTACACCTTC. Based on the CDR3 plus reference TRBV2 and TRBJ1-2, the full variable domain is EPEVTQTPSHQVTQMGQEVILRCVPISNHLYFYWYRQILGQKVEFLVSFYNNEISEKSEIFDDQFSVERPDGSNFTLKIRSTKLEDSAMYFCASRGTGGAYGYTFGSGTRLTVV.

The DNA for the CDR3 is TGCGCCAGCAGCCTTGGGACTTCCAATGAGCAGTTCTTC. It is translated as CASSLGTSNEQFF. The chain recombines TRBV5-1 with TRBJ2-1; tentative D call: TRBD2 (6 bases). Trimming pared 4 bases from V and 6 bases from J, leaving 11 bases between. The germline V gene has CDR1 SGHRS and CDR2 YFSETQ. There are 13 residues in the CDR3.

This clone is categorized as medium-sized. The chain carries TRBV20-1 and TRBJ2-7; 9 bases are a match to TRBD1. Germline trimming cut 3 bases from V and 3 bases from J; bases unmatched to any gene: 12. Germline V gene data show CDR1 as DFQATT and CDR2 as SNEGSKA (reference sequence). The CDR3 length is 16 residues. The CDR3 region is CSASEDRGFVFYEQYF. CDR3 DNA sequence: TGCAGTGCTAGTGAGGACAGGGGATTCGTTTTCTACGAGCAGTACTTC.

This clone was seen only a few times. The V gene is TRBV27, the J gene TRBJ2-5; D not resolved. V dropped 7 bases and J dropped 11 bases, with 20 bases sitting between them. The CDR3 length is 13 residues. The germline gives CDR1 MNHEY, CDR2 SMNVEV (reference sequence). CDR3 loop: CASMTSSYNEQYF. CDR3 coding DNA: TGTGCCAGCATGACCAGCTCCTACAATGAGCAGTACTTC.

The chain combines TRBV6-2 or TRBV6-3 with TRBJ2-7; the match to TRBD2 covers 8 bases. This CDR3 has 18 residues. Germline trimming cut 7 bases from V and 1 base from J; bases unmatched to any gene: 18. From germline, CDR1 is MNHEY and CDR2 SVGEGT. As DNA, the CDR3 is TGTGCCAGCATGTGCTACGGGTGCAGCGGGAGAGCTTCCTACGAGCAGTACTTC. Its protein is CASMCYGCSGRASYEQYF.

This clone is labeled large. The chain has TRBV6-2 or TRBV6-3 and TRBJ2-7; 9 bases map to TRBD2. Germline V lookup: CDR1 MNHEY, CDR2 SVGEGT. V lost 2 bases, J lost 2 bases, and 4 bases stayed unmatched. The CDR3 is 15 residues long. CDR3 sequence reads: CASSYNPSGTYEQYF. The CDR3 nucleotides are TGTGCCAGCAGTTACAACCCTAGCGGGACCTACGAGCAGTACTTC.

This clone occurred many times. The rearrangement links TRBV29-1 to TRBJ1-2; D is unclear. Germline V gives CDR1 SQVTM, CDR2 ANQGSEA. The CDR3 runs 11 residues. Trimming removed 3 bases from V and 6 bases from J, with 8 bases in between. The CDR3 here is CSVDPVDGYTF. The DNA for the CDR3 is TGCAGCGTTGACCCGGTTGATGGCTACACCTTC.

Of note for this clone: Sequence at one end of the junction differs from germline and may be a read error. The V and J genes are TRBV6-2 or TRBV6-3 and TRBJ2-3, with 9 bases lining up with TRBD2. The CDR3 spans 16 residues. Germline V gene sequence: CDR1 MNHEY, CDR2 SVGEGT. In DNA, the CDR3 is TGTGCCAGCAGTACTAGCGGGCGGACTAGCAAAGATACACAGTATTTT. Its translation is CASSTSGRTSKDTQYF.

The chain links TRBV2 to TRBJ2-1, with D perhaps TRBD1 or TRBD2 (5 bases each). Trimming shortened V by 6 bases and J by 2 bases, and 14 bases separated the two germline ends. CDR3 size: 15 residues. Germline values: CDR1 SNHLY, CDR2 FYNNEI. This CDR3 reads CASRELLGAYNEQFF. The CDR3 coding sequence is TGTGCCAGCAGGGAATTACTAGGGGCCTACAATGAGCAGTTCTTC.

This sequence joins TRBV6-4 and TRBJ2-2; D not certain. This CDR3 spans 14 amino acids. Trimming removed 0 bases at V and 7 bases at J, with 9 bases between. Germline-derived CDR1 and CDR2 are MRHNA and SNTAGT. CDR3 in DNA: TGTGCCAGCAGTGACTCAGCTGAAGTCGGGGAGCTGTTTTTT. Encoded protein: CASSDSAEVGELFF.

The CDR3 loop is CASSVRQGRYGYTF. In nucleotides, the CDR3 is TGTGCCAGCAGCGTTCGACAGGGGCGGTATGGCTACACCTTC. The chain couples TRBV2 to TRBJ1-2, with TRBD1 matching over 8 bases. Unmatched junction bases numbered 8, after V lost 6 bases and J lost 5 bases. Germline CDR1 is SNHLY and CDR2 is FYNNEI. The CDR3 covers 14 residues.

This chain links TRBV3-1 with TRBJ2-7; TRBD1 matches at 7 bases. J lost 9 bases, V lost 4 bases, and 6 bases had no gene match. The CDR3 covers 12 residues. The germline V gene has CDR1 LGHDT and CDR2 YNNKEL (reference sequence). The CDR3: CASSPDRERQYF. The CDR3, as DNA: TGTGCCAGCAGCCCAGACAGGGAACGGCAGTACTTC.

A remark on this clone: This CDR3 fails to terminate in the conserved phenylalanine or tryptophan, so it likely reflects a read error. The chain couples TRBV7-3 to TRBJ2-1; 9 bases map to TRBD2. CDR1 SGHTA and CDR2 FQGTGA come from the germline V gene. V lost 1 base and J lost 6; bases outside the gene matches: 4. There are 15 residues in the CDR3. The CDR3 loop is CASSLRTSEVNEQFS. The CDR3 coding sequence is TGTGCCAGCAGCTTAAGGACTAGCGAGGTCAATGAGCAGTTCTCC.

The rearrangement links TRBV5-5 to TRBJ1-5; no reliable D call. CDR1 and CDR2 from the germline V gene are SGHKS and YYEKEE (reference sequence). There are 16 residues in the CDR3. Trimming stripped 0 bases from V and 0 bases from J, with 10 bases between. The CDR3 bases are TGTGCCAGCAGCTTGGCGGCAGCTGATAGCAATCAGCCCCAGCATTTT. Translation: CASSLAAADSNQPQHF.